The 28 T cell receptor beta chains below all came from one sample that was sequenced in a study of shared clonotypes between healthy human individuals. The data were produced by immunoSEQ multiplex PCR, yet TCRdb's version contains in-frame clones alone and is incomplete. The repertoire holds about 490,000 clones, with about 79% as singletons. The material sequenced was PBMCs. Every receptor here comes from a woman in her forties in good health. Some clones in this sample may be carry-over from other donors' samples.

In this sample, this clone turned up many times. This chain uses TRBV9 with TRBJ1-1, with D possibly TRBD1 on 6 matching bases. This CDR3 is built from 14 residues. Trimming pared 0 bases from V and 1 base from J, leaving 7 bases between. Germline V gene lookup returns CDR1 SGDLS and CDR2 YYNGEE. The CDR3 sequence is CASSVGTANTEAFF. In DNA form, the CDR3 reads TGTGCCAGCAGCGTAGGGACAGCGAACACTGAAGCTTTCTTT.

This rearrangement joins TRBV18 to TRBJ1-3; D might be TRBD1 (5 bases). The CDR3 covers 16 residues. V was shortened by 3 bases and J by 0 bases, with 12 bases between the two germline ends. Per the germline V gene, CDR1 is KGHSH and CDR2 is LQKENI. DNA of the CDR3: TGTGCCAGCTCACCCGCCGGGACTCACTCTGGAAACACCATATATTTT. Translated, it gives CASSPAGTHSGNTIYF.

CDR3 DNA sequence: TGCGCCAGCAGCGAAACCGGGACAGATATTCGGGGCTACACCTTC. Amino acid sequence: CASSETGTDIRGYTF. The chain recombines TRBV5-1 with TRBJ1-2, with 7 bases lining up with TRBD1. Germline values: CDR1 SGHRS, CDR2 YFSETQ. Losses at the gene ends were 4 bases for V and 8 bases for J; bases not matched to a gene: 14. The CDR3 spans 15 residues.

This clone came up once. V and J are TRBV5-1 and TRBJ2-1; TRBD1 matches 11 bases. V shed 0 bases, J shed 7 bases, and the junction held 6 bases outside the gene matches. The CDR3 spans 16 residues. Looked up from germline, CDR1 is SGHRS and CDR2 is YFSETQ. The CDR3 spells CASSLVGQGAINEQFF. CDR3 coding DNA: TGCGCCAGCAGCTTGGTCGGACAGGGGGCTATTAATGAGCAGTTCTTC.

The rearrangement uses TRBV14 and TRBJ2-5; 11 bases fit TRBD1. After removal of 4 bases from V and 4 bases from J, the junction contained 5 bases not matched to a gene. CDR3 length: 15 amino acids. Germline lookup yields CDR1 SGHDN and CDR2 FVKESK. CDR3 DNA: TGTGCCAGCAGCCCTTTTGGACAGGGGGCAGAGACCCAGTACTTC. This codes for CASSPFGQGAETQYF.

The chain carries TRBV7-9 and TRBJ2-1, with TRBD1 as a possible D gene (5 bases). CDR1 is SEHNR, CDR2 FQNEAQ, per germline (reference sequence). Trimming removed 2 bases from V and 7 bases from J, with 9 bases in between. The CDR3 runs to 13 residues. CDR3 DNA sequence: TGTGCCAGCAGCTTACTGACAGTGAATGAGCAGTTCTTC. This translates into CASSLLTVNEQFF.

This clone was seen more than once but under ten times. The V call is TRBV6-6, the J call TRBJ1-2, with D possibly matching TRBD1 (6 bases). There are 14 residues in the CDR3. Germline-derived CDR1 and CDR2 are MNHNY and SVGAGI (reference sequence). The V end was cut by 2 bases, the J end by 5 bases, with 12 bases between. DNA of the CDR3: TGTGCCAGCAGTTACGGGGGGCGCGGTTATGGCTACACCTTC. Translating gives CASSYGGRGYGYTF.

V gene TRBV9 combines with J gene TRBJ2-5; 7 bases map to TRBD1. After removal of 3 bases from V and 2 bases from J, the junction contained 7 bases not matched to a gene. Germline assignment: CDR1 SGDLS and CDR2 YYNGEE. The CDR3 runs 15 residues. The chain's CDR3 is CASSEQGSLQETQYF. CDR3 DNA: TGTGCCAGCAGCGAACAGGGGTCCCTTCAAGAGACCCAGTACTTC.

This clone was picked up one time. V usage is TRBV9 and J usage is TRBJ2-1; tentative D call: TRBD1 (5 bases). The CDR3 has 14 residues. Trimming shortened V by 3 bases and J by 7 bases, and 14 bases separated the two germline ends. CDR1 SGDLS and CDR2 YYNGEE come from the germline V gene. CDR3 DNA sequence: TGTGCCAGCAGCGAACGAATGGACAATAATGAGCAGTTCTTC. This encodes CASSERMDNNEQFF.

V gene TRBV11-2 combines with J gene TRBJ2-1; D ambiguous. Looked up from germline, CDR1 is SGHAT and CDR2 is FQNNGV. The CDR3 covers 16 residues. Trimming pared 5 bases from V and 3 bases from J, leaving 17 bases between. Written as DNA, the CDR3 is TGTGCCAGCAGCCTATCTCCAGACCCCTACTACAATGAGCAGTTCTTC. Translated: CASSLSPDPYYNEQFF. The variable domain in full, completed from reference TRBV11-2 and TRBJ2-1, reads EAGVAQSPRYKIIEKRQSVAFWCNPISGHATLYWYQQILGQGPKLLIQFQNNGVVDDSQLPKDRFSAERLKGVDSTLKIQPAKLEDSAVYLCASSLSPDPYYNEQFFGPGTRLTVL.

This clone was detected a few times. This chain connects TRBV7-3 to TRBJ2-3; 8 nucleotides align to TRBD1. The CDR3 spans 15 residues. The trim removed 4 bases at V and 1 base at J, leaving 4 bases unmatched. Germline V lookup: CDR1 SGHTA, CDR2 FQGTGA. CDR3 nucleotide sequence: TGTGCCAGCAGCTCGACAGGGGTAGGCACAGATACGCAGTATTTT. Translation gives CASSSTGVGTDTQYF.

The V call is TRBV28, the J call TRBJ2-7; 8 bases are shared with TRBD2. V lost 2 bases to trimming and J lost 12 bases; unmatched junction nucleotides: 9. The germline CDR1 and CDR2 sequences are MDHEN and SYDVKM. The CDR3 runs to 13 residues. CDR3 region: CASSLGAIAGTYF. Here the CDR3 DNA reads TGTGCCAGCAGTTTAGGGGCCATAGCGGGAACGTACTTC.

The chain employs TRBV9 and TRBJ1-4; D unclear. Germline V gene lookup returns CDR1 SGDLS and CDR2 YYNGEE. V lost 4 bases to trimming and J lost 0 bases, with 7 bases between them. The CDR3 loop spans 14 amino acids. The CDR3 nucleotides are TGTGCCAGCAGCCTTCTTGCAACTAATGAAAAACTGTTTTTT. Its protein product is CASSLLATNEKLFF.

Concerning this clone itself: This is likely an artifact of a read error, given a far larger clone one base away. In the same sample, other DNA sequences code for this CDR3. V usage is TRBV30 and J usage is TRBJ1-2, with D maybe TRBD1 (6 bases). Trimming stripped 4 bases from V and 8 bases from J, with 29 bases between. The CDR3 is made up of 17 amino acids. The germline gives CDR1 GTSNPN, CDR2 SVGIG (reference sequence). In DNA form, the CDR3 reads TGTGCCTGGATCTCTCCGGGGACCAGGGGTCGGGGCTACGGCTACACCTTC. Translated: CAWISPGTRGRGYGYTF. The entire variable domain, with the rest obtained from reference TRBV30 and TRBJ1-2, is as follows: SQTIHQWPATLVQPVGSPLSLECTVEGTSNPNLYWYRQAAGRGLQLLFYSVGIGQISSEVPQNLSASRPQDRQFILSSKKLLLSDSGFYLCAWISPGTRGRGYGYTFGSGTRLTVV.

The gene calls are TRBV28 and TRBJ2-1, with D possibly matching TRBD2 (6 bases). The V gene lost 5 bases and the J gene lost 0 bases, with 11 bases spanning the gap. The CDR3 runs to 15 residues. In germline, CDR1 is MDHEN, CDR2 SYDVKM. The CDR3 region has the DNA TGTGCCAGCAGTCAGGCCGGGAGCTCCTACAATGAGCAGTTCTTC. It specifies CASSQAGSSYNEQFF.

The J gene is TRBJ1-2, the V gene TRBV27; maybe TRBD1 (6 bases). V shed 5 bases and J shed 8 bases, with 18 bases lying between them. The germline gives CDR1 MNHEY, CDR2 SMNVEV (reference sequence). This CDR3 contains 14 residues. This CDR3 is CASSPWGGASGYTF. The CDR3 coding sequence is TGTGCCAGCAGTCCCTGGGGGGGGGCGAGCGGCTACACCTTC.

This clone was counted a single time. A far larger clone differs by one base, so this is likely a read error. V is TRBV30 and J is TRBJ1-1; 7 positions agree with TRBD1. Looked up from germline, CDR1 is GTSNPN and CDR2 is SVGIG (reference sequence). This CDR3 region has 13 residues. V lost 4 bases and J lost 11; bases outside the gene matches: 13. The CDR3 loop is CAWTSRGTRRAFF. CDR3 coding DNA: TGTGCCTGGACCTCCAGGGGGACGAGACGTGCTTTCTTT.

In regard to this clone: The sample has other DNA sequences that encode this CDR3 too. The rearrangement joins TRBV5-1 to TRBJ2-1; the D gene is possibly TRBD1 (6 bases). CDR1 is SGHRS, CDR2 YFSETQ, per germline. There are 16 residues in the CDR3. The ends were cut back, 0 bases at V and 1 base at J, with 11 bases in the middle. Here the CDR3 DNA reads TGCGCCAGCAGCTTGGAGGGGCAGGGGTCCTACAATGAGCAGTTCTTC. Protein: CASSLEGQGSYNEQFF.

This clone was found many times. J is TRBJ1-1 and V is TRBV30, with D unresolved. The V gene lost 4 bases and the J gene lost 1 base, with 10 bases spanning the gap. This CDR3 contains 13 residues. Germline values: CDR1 GTSNPN, CDR2 SVGIG (reference sequence). The CDR3 here is CAWNRLGNTEAFF. DNA for the CDR3: TGTGCCTGGAATCGGCTGGGGAACACTGAAGCTTTCTTT. The full variable domain, completed using reference TRBV30 and TRBJ1-1, is SQTIHQWPATLVQPVGSPLSLECTVEGTSNPNLYWYRQAAGRGLQLLFYSVGIGQISSEVPQNLSASRPQDRQFILSSKKLLLSDSGFYLCAWNRLGNTEAFFGQGTRLTVV.

To note about this clone: A read error may account for a junction end that differs from germline. The chain employs TRBV10-3 and TRBJ1-1; tentative D call: TRBD1 (5 bases). The CDR3 has 14 amino acids. Germline values: CDR1 ENHRY, CDR2 SYGVKD. For the CDR3, the DNA is TGTGCCAGCAGTTTTCGGGTCGGGGACGGTGAAGCTTTCTTT. Amino acids: CASSFRVGDGEAFF.

This clone was seen more than once but under ten times. V is TRBV19 and J is TRBJ2-7; 7 bases match TRBD2. This CDR3 comprises 15 residues. CDR1 LNHDA and CDR2 SQIVND come from the germline V gene (reference sequence). J was trimmed by 5 bases and V by 4 bases; bases with no gene match: 11. The CDR3 nucleotides read TGTGCCAGTAGTAGGTGGTTAGCGGGTCCCAACGAGCAGTACTTC. Amino acid sequence: CASSRWLAGPNEQYF.

This clone appeared a few times. The V call is TRBV30, the J call TRBJ1-3, with a tentative D call TRBD1 (5 bases). Trimming took off 4 bases at V and 10 bases at J, with 14 bases between the two ends. This CDR3 region has 12 residues. CDR1 GTSNPN and CDR2 SVGIG come from the germline V gene (reference sequence). The CDR3 is CAWNPGTGTIYF. The CDR3 DNA reads as TGTGCCTGGAATCCAGGGACCGGGACCATATATTTT. Drawing the rest from reference TRBV30 and TRBJ1-3, the complete variable domain is SQTIHQWPATLVQPVGSPLSLECTVEGTSNPNLYWYRQAAGRGLQLLFYSVGIGQISSEVPQNLSASRPQDRQFILSSKKLLLSDSGFYLCAWNPGTGTIYFGEGSWLTVV.

The V call is TRBV9, the J call TRBJ2-2; D might be TRBD1 (6 bases). Germline CDR1 SGDLS, CDR2 YYNGEE. The CDR3 length is 16 residues. The germline V and J ends were trimmed by 2 bases and 6 bases, with 17 bases remaining between them. CDR3 DNA: TGTGCCAGCAGCGTCGACAGGTTTTGGGCAGCCGGGGAGCTGTTTTTT. This encodes CASSVDRFWAAGELFF.

This clone was seen only once. The chain has TRBV14 and TRBJ2-3; possibly TRBD1 or TRBD2 for D (5 bases each). The CDR3 has 14 residues. The V end lost 4 bases, the J end lost 0 bases, and 8 bases lay between the germline ends. Germline CDR1 reads SGHDN; CDR2 reads FVKESK. The CDR3 DNA follows: TGTGCCAGCAGCCCGTGGGGGAGCACAGATACGCAGTATTTT. The encoded protein is CASSPWGSTDTQYF. The complete variable domain, with remaining parts taken from reference TRBV14 and TRBJ2-3, reads EAGVTQFPSHSVIEKGQTVTLRCDPISGHDNLYWYRRVMGKEIKFLLHFVKESKQDESGMPNNRFLAERTGGTYSTLKVQPAELEDSGVYFCASSPWGSTDTQYFGPGTRLTVL.

Concerning this clone itself: Other DNA sequences of this sample code for an identical CDR3. This sequence joins TRBV9 and TRBJ2-3, with 12 bases lining up with TRBD2. Per the germline V gene, CDR1 is SGDLS and CDR2 is YYNGEE. Trimming at V came to 4 bases and at J to 2 bases, leaving 5 bases not matched to a gene. The CDR3 length is 16 residues. CDR3 nucleotides: TGTGCCAGCAGCCCCCTAGCGGGAGGGCCCACAGATACGCAGTATTTT. Its translation: CASSPLAGGPTDTQYF.

The chain combines TRBV28 with TRBJ2-7; D may match TRBD1 or TRBD2 (5 bases each). CDR3 length: 14 residues. V gave up 4 bases and J gave up 4 bases, with 14 bases separating them. Germline V gene data show CDR1 as MDHEN and CDR2 as SYDVKM. The CDR3 DNA follows: TGTGCCAGCAGTTATTGGGGCACGGGATACGAGCAGTACTTC. The encoded protein is CASSYWGTGYEQYF. The variable domain in full, completed from reference TRBV28 and TRBJ2-7, reads DVKVTQSSRYLVKRTGEKVFLECVQDMDHENMFWYRQDPGLGLRLIYFSYDVKMKEKGDIPEGYSVSREKKERFSLILESASTNQTSMYLCASSYWGTGYEQYFGPGTRLTVT.

V gene TRBV12-5 combines with J gene TRBJ2-7; D possibly corresponds to TRBD1 (5 bases). Germline assignment: CDR1 LGHNT and CDR2 FRNRAP. The CDR3 sequence is 14 residues long. With 1 base removed from V and 1 base from J, the gap between germline ends came to 8 bases. Here the CDR3 reads CASGLGQGSYEQYF. In DNA, the CDR3 is TGTGCTAGTGGTTTGGGTCAGGGTTCCTACGAGCAGTACTTC.

The chain couples TRBV19 to TRBJ2-7; D gene unclear. V was clipped by 0 bases and J by 4 bases, with 4 bases between them. This CDR3 is 12 amino acids long. Germline V gene lookup returns CDR1 LNHDA and CDR2 SQIVND (reference sequence). As DNA, the CDR3 is TGTGCCAGTAGTATAGACAATTACGAGCAGTACTTC. Protein: CASSIDNYEQYF.